This T cell receptor beta chain was identified in a study of cytomegalovirus exposure and HLA in healthy donors. PCR employed 60 Vbeta and 13 Jbeta primers. The repertoire was sequenced with immunoSEQ multiplex PCR; TCRdb's copy has only in-frame clones and lacks some. This sample carries about 200,000 clones, about 72% of them seen once, and the ten largest clones take 3.5% to 4%. From germline, CDR1 is DFQATT and CDR2 SNEGSKA (reference sequence). The CDR3 extends over 11 amino acids. Trimming took 3 bases from V and 6 from J, leaving 8 bases between them. General study results and limits: A later analysis appeared to link common viral pathogens to several of the most significant clusters. More clonal expansion characterized HLA-associated TCR beta chains than equally common others in a later analysis. Sequencing likely produced, as an artifact, a cluster of highly shared sequence variants.

A word on this clone: Its target is unknown.

Sample: PBMCs. J is TRBJ1-2 and V is TRBV20-1; no clear D gene. The TCR was taken from a male donor in good health and CMV-seronegative. CDR3 residues: CSASAGNGYTF. The CDR3 nucleotides read TGCAGTGCTAGCGCCGGGAATGGCTACACCTTC.